Following are 8 T cell receptor beta chains from one sample sequenced in a study of shared clonotypes between healthy human individuals. TCRdb keeps only in-frame clones here, not all; method: immunoSEQ multiplex PCR. The sample has millions of clones; about 92% are singletons. Naive-designated CD8 cells lacked CD45RO, were positively enriched for CCR7, and omitted terminally differentiated effector memory CD45RA+ cells. Sequenced material: naive CD8+ T cells from PBMCs. Receptors were obtained from a young man in good health. Some clones in this sample may be carry-over from other donors' samples.

This chain uses TRBV27 with TRBJ1-6; D is possibly TRBD1 (5 bases). This CDR3 region has 13 residues. The germline CDR1 and CDR2 sequences are MNHEY and SMNVEV (reference sequence). Trimming cost V 6 bases and J 7 bases, with 10 bases left between them. The DNA of the CDR3 is TGTGCCAGCAGCGACAGAAAGAATTCACCCCTCCACTTT. It translates to CASSDRKNSPLHF.

This clone came up once. The V gene is TRBV7-9, the J gene TRBJ2-3, with D uncertain. Trimming removed 1 base at V and 6 bases at J, with 11 bases between. The CDR3 is made up of 14 amino acids. From germline, CDR1 is SEHNR and CDR2 FQNEAQ (reference sequence). The CDR3 DNA sequence: TGTGCCAGCAGCTTAGTGGTGTCGCGGGATACGCAGTATTTT. Protein product: CASSLVVSRDTQYF. The complete variable domain, with remaining parts taken from reference TRBV7-9 and TRBJ2-3, reads DTGVSQNPRHKITKRGQNVTFRCDPISEHNRLYWYRQTLGQGPEFLTYFQNEAQLEKSRLLSDRFSAERPKGSFSTLEIQRTEQGDSAMYLCASSLVVSRDTQYFGPGTRLTVL.

The chain joins TRBV29-1 to TRBJ2-3; possibly TRBD1 or TRBD2 for D (5 bases each). The CDR3 runs to 13 residues. Trimming shortened V by 1 base and J by 2 bases, and 7 bases separated the two germline ends. The germline V gene has CDR1 SQVTM and CDR2 ANQGSEA. The CDR3 protein is CSVEGGTTDTQYF. The CDR3 coding sequence is TGCAGCGTTGAAGGGGGGACCACAGATACGCAGTATTTT.

The chain combines TRBV9 with TRBJ2-3; the D gene is possibly TRBD2 (5 bases). The germline V and J ends were trimmed by 0 bases and 1 base, with 12 bases remaining between them. This CDR3 is 16 amino acids long. Germline CDR1 SGDLS, CDR2 YYNGEE. The CDR3 reads CASSVGVRVGTDTQYF. Written as DNA, the CDR3 is TGTGCCAGCAGCGTAGGGGTGAGGGTTGGCACAGATACGCAGTATTTT.

V usage is TRBV2 and J usage is TRBJ1-1; D is possibly TRBD1 (6 bases). Looked up from germline, CDR1 is SNHLY and CDR2 is FYNNEI. The CDR3 sequence is 12 residues long. Trimming took 9 bases from V and 1 from J, leaving 9 bases between them. This CDR3 is CARGQTNTEAFF. In DNA, the CDR3 is TGTGCCAGAGGACAGACGAACACTGAAGCTTTCTTT.

This chain joins TRBV7-2 and TRBJ1-6; the D is unclear. V lost 1 base, J lost 0 bases, and 13 bases lay in between. This CDR3 has 18 amino acids. From germline, CDR1 is SGHTA and CDR2 FQGNSA. CDR3 loop: CASSLGVLGSSYNSPLHF. The CDR3 nucleotides read TGTGCCAGCAGCTTAGGAGTGCTGGGGAGCTCCTATAATTCACCCCTCCACTTT. The variable domain in full, completed from reference TRBV7-2 and TRBJ1-6, reads GAGVSQSPSNKVTEKGKDVELRCDPISGHTALYWYRQSLGQGLEFLIYFQGNSAPDKSGLPSDRFSAERTGGSVSTLTIQRTQQEDSAVYLCASSLGVLGSSYNSPLHFGNGTRLTVT.

This clone was observed once. This chain uses TRBV27 with TRBJ2-1, with TRBD2 matching over 8 bases. Losses at the gene ends were 6 bases for V and 5 bases for J; bases not matched to a gene: 3. The CDR3 sequence is 13 residues long. CDR1 and CDR2 (germline): MNHEY, SMNVEV (reference sequence). The CDR3 region is CASSPAGDNEQFF. Here the CDR3 DNA reads TGTGCCAGCAGCCCAGCGGGAGACAATGAGCAGTTCTTC.

The chain uses TRBV11-2 and TRBJ2-7, with D unclear. The V end was cut by 3 bases, the J end by 3 bases, with 6 bases between. The CDR3 runs to 12 residues. CDR1 is SGHAT and CDR2 is FQNNGV in the germline V gene. The CDR3 coding sequence is TGTGCCAGCAGCTTCAACAGCTACGAGCAGTACTTC. This translates into CASSFNSYEQYF.